This TCR beta chain was documented in a study of cytomegalovirus exposure and HLA in healthy donors. This CDR3 comprises 15 residues. J gave up 6 bases and V 4 bases, and 9 bases lay outside the gene matches. The germline CDR1 and CDR2 sequences are MDHEN and SYDVKM. PCR used 60 Vbeta primers and 13 Jbeta primers. The data were produced by immunoSEQ multiplex PCR, yet TCRdb's version contains in-frame clones alone and is incomplete. Among around 220,000 clones, roughly 85% were seen once, and the ten largest hold around 1.7%. The sequence was obtained from a man younger than 35 in good health and CMV-seronegative. The specimen was PBMCs. The rearrangement links TRBV28 to TRBJ2-3, with TRBD2 matching over 8 bases. CDR3 in DNA: TGTGCCAGCAGTTCGGAGGGAGCGGGAGAGGATACGCAGTATTTT. Its protein is CASSSEGAGEDTQYF.